These 24 T cell receptor beta chains were sequenced from one sample in a study of tissue T cells after allogeneic stem cell transplantation. The table came from immunoSEQ multiplex PCR; TCRdb's copy has only in-frame clones and leaves some out. The sample includes approximately 4,500 clones, 45% seen only once; the top ten take about a sixth. The time point denotes: mouse harvest day 14 after allogeneic transplant. Tail vein injection delivered 10^7 T-cell-depleted bone marrow cells and 10^6 splenic CD5+ T cells. The specimen sequenced was gut tissue. The receptors stem from a female BALB/c mouse given C57BL/6 T cells with graft-versus-host disease after an allogeneic hematopoietic cell transplant.

As concerns this clone: Mouse gene names apply. With the read ending 1 residue before the CDR3 end, the germline J gene is used to fill in that end. V is TRBV26 and J is TRBJ2-4; TRBD2 aligns across 13 bases. V gave up 2 bases and J gave up 2 bases; unmatched junction bases: 4. The length of the CDR3 is 17 residues. The V gene's germline CDR1 is KGHPV and CDR2 FQNQEV (reference sequence). The CDR3 region is CASSLTGTGGVQNTLYF. CDR3 bases read: TGTGCCAGCAGTCTGACCGGGACTGGGGGGGTTCAAAACACCTTGTAC.

This clone was seen only a few times. Gene and germline names: mouse. The read finishes 1 residue shy of the CDR3 end, and the germline J gene is used to complete it. The chain uses TRBV26 and TRBJ2-5; D unclear. The length of the CDR3 is 13 residues. V was shortened by 2 bases and J by 5 bases, with 8 bases between the two germline ends. CDR1 is KGHPV and CDR2 is FQNQEV in the germline V gene (reference sequence). The CDR3 bases that were read are TGTGCCAGCAGTCTGACTGAGGGAGACACCCAGTAC. Its translation: CASSLTEGDTQY. The CDR3 in full is CASSLTEGDTQYF. Using reference TRBV26 and TRBJ2-5 for the parts outside the CDR3, the full variable domain is NSKVIQTPRYLVKGQGQKAKMRCIPEKGHPVVFWYQQNKNNEFKFLINFQNQEVLQQIDMTEKRFSAECPSNSPCSLEIQSSEAGDSALYLCASSLTEGDTQYFGPGTRLLVL.

A few counts support this clone. Germline and genes: mouse. The read terminates 1 residue ahead of where the CDR3 ends, so the germline J gene completes it. The V and J genes are TRBV12-2 and TRBJ2-4; 10 positions match TRBD2. The length of the CDR3 is 15 residues. Germline V lookup: CDR1 SGHLS, CDR2 HYDKME. The V gene end was trimmed by 2 bases and the J gene end by 0 bases; junction bases not matched to a gene: 1. The CDR3 DNA, read in part, is TGTGCCAGCTCTCAGGGACTGGGGAGTCAAAACACCTTGTAC. Amino acids: CASSQGLGSQNTLY. The CDR3 in full is CASSQGLGSQNTLYF.

As for this clone: The gene names given are mouse names. CDR3 in amino acids: CASSLGTGGADTQYF. CDR3 DNA, as far as it was read: TGTGCCAGCTCTCTTGGGACTGGGGGGGCGGACACCCAGTAC. The chain links TRBV12-2 to TRBJ2-5; 14 bases are a match to TRBD2. The read halts 1 residue ahead of the CDR3 end, with the missing end drawn from the germline J gene. The CDR3 sequence is 15 residues long. Looked up from germline, CDR1 is SGHLS and CDR2 is HYDKME. J gave up 6 bases and V 1 base, and 2 bases lay outside the gene matches.

As regards this clone: Genes and germline are mouse. The read comes to an end 1 residue before the CDR3 does, leaving the germline J gene to fill in the end. The rearrangement uses TRBV13-2 and TRBJ2-2; 7 bases align to TRBD1. Germline V gene sequence: CDR1 NNHNN, CDR2 SYGAGS (reference sequence). With 5 bases clipped from V and 0 bases from J, the junction kept 4 bases outside the gene matches. This CDR3 spans 15 amino acids. The CDR3 DNA, read in part, is TGTGCCAGCGGCCCCGGGACAGCAAACACCGGGCAGCTCTAC. Protein: CASGPGTANTGQLY. The whole CDR3 sequence is CASGPGTANTGQLYF.

With respect to this clone: Mouse names are used for the genes. Coverage ceases 1 residue before the CDR3 finishes, and the germline J gene fills in the end. The chain combines TRBV19 with TRBJ1-1; no clear D gene. The ends were cut back, 2 bases at V and 0 bases at J, with 8 bases in the middle. The CDR3 sequence is 14 residues long. CDR1 and CDR2 from the germline V gene are FNHDT and SITEND (reference sequence). CDR3 DNA, as far as it was read: TGTGCCAGCAGTATTCCCAGATCAAACACAGAAGTCTTC. It specifies CASSIPRSNTEVF. The full-length CDR3 reads as CASSIPRSNTEVFF.

In regard to this clone: Gene names and germline match the mouse. The sequence runs out 1 residue before the end of the CDR3; the remainder is reconstructed from the germline J gene. The chain is built from TRBV26 and TRBJ1-1; perhaps TRBD1 as D (5 bases). CDR3 length: 14 residues. Germline CDR1 is KGHPV and CDR2 is FQNQEV (reference sequence). With 3 bases removed from V and 0 bases from J, the gap between germline ends came to 8 bases. The CDR3 loop is CASSLQGANTEVFF. The sequenced CDR3 bases are TGTGCCAGCAGTCTCCAGGGAGCAAACACAGAAGTCTTC.

Turning to this clone: The gene names given are mouse names. The read halts 1 residue ahead of the CDR3 end, with the missing end drawn from the germline J gene. The V and J genes are TRBV19 and TRBJ1-2, with 7 bases matching TRBD1. Germline V gene data show CDR1 as FNHDT and CDR2 as SITEND (reference sequence). This CDR3 is 14 amino acids long. The ends lost 4 bases at V and 0 bases at J; junction bases unmatched: 3. CDR3 sequence reads: CASSRQGANSDYTF. The part of the CDR3 DNA that was read is TGTGCCAGCAGTCGACAGGGTGCAAACTCCGACTACACC.

As to this clone: Mouse gene names apply. The read ends 1 residue before the CDR3 terminus; that terminus is restored from the germline J gene. This rearrangement joins TRBV19 to TRBJ2-7; TRBD1 is a possible D gene (5 bases). Looked up from germline, CDR1 is FNHDT and CDR2 is SITEND (reference sequence). V was cut by 5 bases and J by 7 bases, with 13 bases left in between. This CDR3 comprises 12 residues. The CDR3 DNA, read in part, is TGTGCCAGCAGCCCCCCAGGGAGGGAACAGTAC. This gives the protein CASSPPGREQY. The whole CDR3 protein is CASSPPGREQYF.

This clone qualifies as large. Gene names are the mouse ones. The read is 1 residue too short to cover the CDR3 end, so that end is filled in from the germline J gene. The chain uses TRBV26 and TRBJ2-1; D assignment may be TRBD1 or TRBD2 (5 bases each). This CDR3 region has 13 residues. Germline CDR1 and CDR2: KGHPV and FQNQEV (reference sequence). The V and J ends lost 4 bases and 1 base respectively, with 5 bases between them. Partial CDR3 DNA: TGTGCCAGCAGTCGGGACAACTATGCTGAGCAGTTC. Amino acid sequence: CASSRDNYAEQF. In full, the CDR3 reads CASSRDNYAEQFF.

Details on this clone: The listed genes are named as in mouse. The read ends 1 residue before the CDR3 terminus; that terminus is restored from the germline J gene. The chain recombines TRBV3 with TRBJ1-3; D is undetermined. V lost 2 bases to trimming and J lost 1 base, with 0 bases between them. The CDR3 runs to 12 residues. The germline CDR1 and CDR2 sequences are SNHLY and FYNGKV (reference sequence). Incomplete CDR3 DNA: TGTGCCAGCAGCTTATCTGGAAATACGCTCTAT. As protein: CASSLSGNTLY. The entire CDR3 protein reads CASSLSGNTLYF.

Points on this clone: Any gene name here is a mouse gene name. The CDR3 end lies 1 residue beyond the end of the read and is filled in from the germline J gene. The chain has TRBV3 and TRBJ1-4, with 7 bases identical to TRBD1. The CDR3 totals 14 residues. In germline, CDR1 is SNHLY, CDR2 FYNGKV (reference sequence). The V segment lost 5 bases and the J segment 4 bases; nucleotides outside the gene matches: 4. The CDR3 protein is CASSRDSFNERLFF. CDR3 DNA, as far as it was read: TGTGCCAGCAGCCGGGACAGCTTCAACGAAAGATTATTT.

In the case of this clone: The gene names given are mouse names. The CDR3 here is CASSSRQGGAETLYF. CDR3 bases read: TGTGCCAGCAGCTCCCGACAGGGGGGTGCAGAAACGCTGTAT. This sequence joins TRBV3 and TRBJ2-3; 9 bases fit TRBD1. The read halts 1 residue ahead of the CDR3 end, with the missing end drawn from the germline J gene. Germline loops: CDR1 SNHLY, CDR2 FYNGKV (reference sequence). V trimming: 4 bases; J trimming: 1 base; junction bases outside the gene matches: 3. The CDR3 runs to 15 residues.

This clone was observed a few times. Genes and germline are mouse. The read falls 1 residue short of the CDR3 end, and the missing part is taken from the germline J gene. This chain connects TRBV16 to TRBJ2-4; maybe TRBD2 (6 bases). The CDR3 covers 13 residues. Germline V gene lookup returns CDR1 SGHSA and CDR2 FRNQAP. Trimming pared 0 bases from V and 8 bases from J, leaving 9 bases between. Here the CDR3 reads CASSLDGGGTLYF. CDR3 bases read: TGTGCAAGCAGCTTAGATGGGGGTGGCACCTTGTAC.

For this clone: Germline and genes here are mouse. The read ends 1 residue early relative to the CDR3; the germline J gene fills the gap. The chain joins TRBV3 to TRBJ2-2, with TRBD2 matching over 9 bases. The CDR3 spans 16 residues. The V gene end was trimmed by 3 bases and the J gene end by 1 base; junction bases not matched to a gene: 3. CDR1 and CDR2 from the germline V gene are SNHLY and FYNGKV (reference sequence). CDR3 bases read: TGTGCCAGCAGCTTCGACTGGGGGTTAAACACCGGGCAGCTCTAC. Its protein product is CASSFDWGLNTGQLY. In full, the CDR3 reads CASSFDWGLNTGQLYF.

This clone turned up a few times. Any gene name here is a mouse gene name. Here the CDR3 reads CASRLGGRDTQYF. Incomplete CDR3 DNA: TGTGCCAGCAGGCTGGGGGGGCGCGACACCCAGTAC. The chain employs TRBV26 and TRBJ2-5; 10 positions agree with TRBD2. Read data end 1 residue before the CDR3 end; the end is taken from the germline J gene. V dropped 6 bases and J dropped 6; count of bases not matched to a gene: 3. The CDR3 has 13 amino acids. In germline, CDR1 is KGHPV, CDR2 FQNQEV (reference sequence).

Note on this clone: Each gene name is a mouse one. With the read ending 1 residue before the CDR3 end, the germline J gene is used to fill in that end. The chain uses TRBV3 and TRBJ1-4, with TRBD1 matching 7 bases. Germline V gives CDR1 SNHLY, CDR2 FYNGKV (reference sequence). There are 15 residues in the CDR3. J gave up 2 bases and V 4 bases, and 4 bases lay outside the gene matches. Incomplete CDR3 DNA: TGTGCCAGCAGCTCACAGGGGACCTCCAACGAAAGATTATTT. The encoded protein is CASSSQGTSNERLF. The full CDR3 protein is CASSSQGTSNERLFF.

On this clone itself: Here the gene names and germline are mouse. The CDR3 here is CASSLAWGDAETLYF. CDR3 DNA (partial): TGTGCCAGCTCTCTCGCCTGGGGGGATGCAGAAACGCTGTAT. The rearrangement uses TRBV12-2 and TRBJ2-3; 8 nucleotides line up with TRBD2. Read sequence stops 1 residue before the CDR3 end, and the germline J gene provides the missing end. J gave up 2 bases and V 0 bases, and 3 bases lay outside the gene matches. Germline CDR1 reads SGHLS; CDR2 reads HYDKME. CDR3 length equals 15 residues.

Note on this clone: Here the gene names and germline are mouse. Read data end 1 residue before the CDR3 end; the end is taken from the germline J gene. The chain links TRBV3 to TRBJ2-4, with D maybe TRBD1 (5 bases). V was shortened by 5 bases and J by 0 bases, with 9 bases between the two germline ends. This CDR3 has 14 residues. In germline, CDR1 is SNHLY, CDR2 FYNGKV (reference sequence). CDR3 loop: CASSPTASQNTLYF. The part of the CDR3 DNA that was read is TGTGCCAGCAGCCCGACAGCTAGTCAAAACACCTTGTAC.

This clone turned up a few times. Genes and germline are mouse. Read coverage stops 1 residue before the CDR3 terminus; the germline J gene supplies the remainder. This chain links TRBV3 with TRBJ2-1; 7 nucleotides match TRBD1. This CDR3 is 13 amino acids long. Germline V gene data show CDR1 as SNHLY and CDR2 as FYNGKV (reference sequence). Trimming took 1 base from V and 6 from J; bases not matched to a gene: 0. CDR3 DNA (partial): TGTGCCAGCAGCTTAGACAGGGGTGCTGAGCAGTTC. Translating it yields CASSLDRGAEQF. The entire CDR3 sequence reads CASSLDRGAEQFF.

This clone was seen a single time. Any gene name here is a mouse gene name. The CDR3 end is not reached by the read, which stops 1 residue before it; the germline J gene fills it in. V is TRBV13-1 and J is TRBJ2-7; tentatively, D is TRBD1 (5 bases). The CDR3 runs 11 residues. Trimming took off 9 bases at V and 4 bases at J, with 11 bases between the two ends. CDR1 and CDR2 from the germline V gene are NSHNY and SYGAGN. The CDR3: CATEGVYEQYF. The sequenced part of the CDR3 DNA is TGTGCCACAGAAGGGGTTTATGAACAGTAC.

As concerns this clone: Gene names and germline refer to mouse. The sequenced fragment ends 1 residue before the CDR3 boundary, so the rest is inferred from the germline J gene. This chain connects TRBV13-1 to TRBJ2-3, with TRBD2 matching over 8 bases. Germline loops: CDR1 NSHNY, CDR2 SYGAGN. J gave up 1 base and V 0 bases, and 1 base lay outside the gene matches. CDR3 size: 15 residues. The CDR3 sequence is CASSDVWGGAETLYF. The sequenced part of the CDR3 DNA is TGTGCCAGCAGTGATGTCTGGGGGGGTGCAGAAACGCTGTAT.

This clone showed up just a few times. Genes and germline come from the mouse. The read halts 1 residue ahead of the CDR3 end, with the missing end drawn from the germline J gene. The chain combines TRBV3 with TRBJ2-4, with TRBD1 identical over 8 bases. CDR3 length: 14 amino acids. In germline, CDR1 is SNHLY, CDR2 FYNGKV (reference sequence). Trimming took 5 bases from V and 2 from J; bases not matched to a gene: 3. CDR3 region: CASSLQGAQNTLYF. Partial CDR3 DNA: TGTGCCAGCAGCCTCCAGGGGGCTCAAAACACCTTGTAC. Based on the CDR3 plus reference TRBV3 and TRBJ2-4, the full variable domain is GPKVLQIPSHQIIDMGQMVTLNCDPVSNHLYFYWYKQILGQQMEFLVNFYNGKVMEKSKLFKDQFSVERPDGSYFTLKIQPTALEDSAVYFCASSLQGAQNTLYFGAGTRLSVL.

Worth noting for this clone: Here the gene names and germline are mouse. The read terminates 1 residue ahead of where the CDR3 ends, so the germline J gene completes it. This sequence joins TRBV13-3 and TRBJ2-7; D unresolved. Trimming cost V 5 bases and J 3 bases, with 6 bases left between them. There are 11 residues in the CDR3. Germline CDR1 NNHDY, CDR2 SYVADS. The CDR3 protein is CASRFGYEQYF. Incomplete CDR3 DNA: TGTGCCAGCAGATTTGGCTATGAACAGTAC.